This T cell receptor (beta chain) was identified in a study of CD8 T cells in ankylosing spondylitis. Germline values: CDR1 SGHTA, CDR2 FQGNSA. Deletions cut 2 bases from V and 2 bases from J, with 10 bases between. The CDR3 covers 15 residues. Study conclusions and caveats: The authors found the disease-linked clones to be CD8+ and relatively rare in peripheral blood. The study looked at matched synovial fluid samples from ankylosing spondylitis patients. Disease-linked clones were reported to be significantly enriched there.

At least ten counts were recorded for this clonotype. Antigen: not known. One entry per CDR3 protein, called by TCRdb with MiXCR from the 5' RACE reads. The table includes about 240,000 distinct CDR3 sequences, 8.6% detected once. The rearrangement joins TRBV7-2 to TRBJ2-1; D remains ambiguous. Material for sequencing was blood, either unsorted or a sorted T cell fraction (not recorded which). The receptor's source is a male donor with ankylosing spondylitis or in good health (not recorded which). CDR3 coding DNA: TGTGCCAGCAGCTTAACCACGGCACCCTACAATGAGCAGTTCTTC. Translated: CASSLTTAPYNEQFF.